This T cell receptor beta chain was documented in a study of T cells after yellow fever vaccination. Study context: With SMART-Seq v4 Ultra Low Input, the fractions containing low cell numbers were prepared.

General study points: There was a small share of clonotypes that showed up in both the CD4 and CD8 compartments. Clones from primary vaccination mostly reappeared after the booster (about 97% CD4, approximately 86% CD8). A weaker secondary response peaked on day 5, the primary on day 15.

On this clonotype itself: Its target is not known.

TCRdb recomputed calls from the 5' RACE reads with MiXCR, one row per CDR3 protein. The sample holds some 550,000 distinct CDR3 sequences, roughly 21% seen once. The CDR3 contains 15 residues. V shed 1 base, J shed 8 bases, and the junction held 6 bases outside the gene matches. The germline gives CDR1 LGHNA, CDR2 YSLEER. The material sequenced was PBMCs, taken 15 days after the yellow fever booster vaccination. The TCR comes from a young man who received the YFV17D yellow fever vaccine. V and J are TRBV4-3 and TRBJ2-4; 9 positions agree with TRBD2. CDR3 residues: CASSQGSGRADIQYF. Written as DNA, the CDR3 is TGCGCCAGCAGCCAAGGTAGCGGGAGAGCGGACATTCAGTACTTC.